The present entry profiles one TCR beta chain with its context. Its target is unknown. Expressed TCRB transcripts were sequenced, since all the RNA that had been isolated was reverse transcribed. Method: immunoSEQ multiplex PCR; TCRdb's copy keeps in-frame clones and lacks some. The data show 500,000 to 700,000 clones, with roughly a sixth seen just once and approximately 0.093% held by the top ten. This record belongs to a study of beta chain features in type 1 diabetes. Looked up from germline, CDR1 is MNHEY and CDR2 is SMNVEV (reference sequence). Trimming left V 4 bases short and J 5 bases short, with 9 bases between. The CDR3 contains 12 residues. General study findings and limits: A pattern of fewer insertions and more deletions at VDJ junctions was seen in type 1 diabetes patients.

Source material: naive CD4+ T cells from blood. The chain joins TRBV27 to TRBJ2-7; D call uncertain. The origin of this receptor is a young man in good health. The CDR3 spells CASSSRLDEQYF. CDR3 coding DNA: TGTGCCAGCAGTTCCAGACTCGACGAGCAGTACTTC.